This is a list of T cell receptor beta chains from one sample in a study of shared clonotypes between healthy human individuals. TCRdb keeps only in-frame clones here, not all; method: immunoSEQ multiplex PCR. The sample records roughly 500,000 clones, almost 97% being singletons. The sample taken for sequencing was naive CD4+ T cells sorted from blood. The receptors here all came from a woman younger than 45 in good health. The CDR3 runs from the conserved cysteine through the conserved F or W. The D gene is left open where the match is weak. Some rows have no size entry. The others give once, few or many, or a class for an expanded clone.

size,V,D,J,DNA,CDR3
-,TRBV19,-,TRBJ1-5,TGTGCCAGTAGTATCGGGGGTAATGCCGGTCAGCCCCAGCATTTT,CASSIGGNAGQPQHF
-,TRBV7-9,-,TRBJ2-4,TGTGCCAGCAGCTTACGCTCAGGGGTAGACATTCAGTACTTC,CASSLRSGVDIQYF
-,TRBV28,TRBD1,TRBJ2-7,TGTGCCAGCAGAAATCAGGGGGCCCTTTACGAGCAGTACTTC,CASRNQGALYEQYF
once,TRBV5-4,TRBD2,TRBJ2-7,TGTGCCAGCAGTAATGGGGTAGCGGGGACTAGTGACGAGCAGTACTTC,CASSNGVAGTSDEQYF
-,TRBV28,-,TRBJ1-2,TGTGCCAGCAGTTGGCAGGGGAGTGGCTACACCTTC,CASSWQGSGYTF
once,TRBV5-1,TRBD2,TRBJ2-5,TGCGCCAGCAGCGGGTCAGCGGGATCAAGGGAGACCCAGTACTTC,CASSGSAGSRETQYF
-,TRBV28,-,TRBJ1-3,TGTGCCAGCAACGTAGGGGGCTCTGGAAACACCATATATTTT,CASNVGGSGNTIYF
-,TRBV5-4,-,TRBJ2-1,TGTGCCAGCAGCTCCAACAGCAGGAGAGACAATGAGCAGTTCTTC,CASSSNSRRDNEQFF
-,TRBV18,-,TRBJ1-5,TGTGCCAGCTCACCAGGGGCGTATAGCAATCAGCCCCAGCATTTT,CASSPGAYSNQPQHF
-,TRBV7-9,-,TRBJ2-6,TGTGCCAGCAGCTTCGAGGGTGACGTCCTGACTTTC,CASSFEGDVLTF
-,TRBV2,-,TRBJ1-1,TGTGCCAGCAGTGAGCTAGGTAAAAGGGGCAGAAAGAACACTGAAGCTTTCTTT,CASSELGKRGRKNTEAFF
-,TRBV27,TRBD1,TRBJ2-2,TGTGCCAGCACCGGACAGGGGGCGATCCTCCCCGGGGAGCTGTTTTTT,CASTGQGAILPGELFF
-,TRBV6-1,-,TRBJ1-1,TGTGCCAGCAGTGAGTCTAGACGGATAAACACTGAAGCTTTCTTT,CASSESRRINTEAFF
-,TRBV28,-,TRBJ2-1,TGTGCCAGCAGTTCCGGGACATTCCTGAATGAGCAGTTCTTC,CASSSGTFLNEQFF
-,TRBV6-4,TRBD2,TRBJ2-1,TGTGCCAGCAGTGAACAACTAGCGGGAGGGTACAATGAGCAGTTCTTC,CASSEQLAGGYNEQFF
few,TRBV4-1,-,TRBJ2-7,TGCGCCAGCAGCCAAGTTGGTAGCGGAACCTACGAGCAGTACTTC,CASSQVGSGTYEQYF
-,TRBV11-2,TRBD2,TRBJ2-2,TGTGCCAGCAGCTTGGGGAGCGGGAGGTCACCGGGGGAGCTGTTTTTT,CASSLGSGRSPGELFF
-,TRBV27,TRBD1,TRBJ1-3,TGTGCCAGCAGCTCCTCAAATAACAGGGGTGTTGGAAACACCATATATTTT,CASSSSNNRGVGNTIYF
-,TRBV5-4,TRBD1,TRBJ1-1,TGTGCCAGCAGCCCCCGGACAGGGTCGGACACTGAAGCTTTCTTT,CASSPRTGSDTEAFF
once,TRBV5-4,-,TRBJ2-3,TGTGCCAGCAGCTCACCCCGAGTGGATACGCAGTATTTT,CASSSPRVDTQYF
-,TRBV11-2,TRBD1,TRBJ2-7,TGTGCCAGCAGCTACGGCGGGACAGGTCCCTTGGGCGAGCAGTACTTC,CASSYGGTGPLGEQYF
-,TRBV6-1,-,TRBJ2-5,TGTGCCAGCAGTGAAGCGATAGACTGGAGCCAAGAGACCCAGTACTTC,CASSEAIDWSQETQYF
-,TRBV10-1,-,TRBJ1-1,TGCGCCAGCAGTCGGGCAGGGTCTATGGCCACTGAAGCTTTCTTT,CASSRAGSMATEAFF
-,TRBV2,-,TRBJ2-1,TGTGCCAGCAGTGCACGAGTCAATTACAATGAGCAGTTCTTC,CASSARVNYNEQFF
-,TRBV2,-,TRBJ1-1,TGTGCCAGCAGTGAGGAGGGGGAAATTGCAGCTTTCTTT,CASSEEGEIAAFF
-,TRBV5-1,TRBD2,TRBJ2-7,TGCGCCAGCAGCTTTACAGACTCGATAGCGGGTACTTCCTACGAGCAGTACTTC,CASSFTDSIAGTSYEQYF
-,TRBV11-2,-,TRBJ2-3,TGTGCCAGCAGCTCGACTTGGGATACGCAGTATTTT,CASSSTWDTQYF
-,TRBV6-6,-,TRBJ2-7,TGTGCCAGCCGAAGCGCGAGCTACGAGCAGTACTTC,CASRSASYEQYF
-,TRBV2,TRBD1,TRBJ2-5,TGTGCCAGCAGTGGAGGGACAGGGGTCCGCGAGACCCAGTACTTC,CASSGGTGVRETQYF
-,TRBV5-1,-,TRBJ1-1,TGCGCCAGCAGCTCCGAAGTGGGCAGCCACACTGAAGCTTTCTTT,CASSSEVGSHTEAFF
once,TRBV28,-,TRBJ2-7,TGTGCCAGCAGCCCCCGTACTTGGGCAGGATCCTACGAGCAGTACTTC,CASSPRTWAGSYEQYF
-,TRBV7-9,TRBD2,TRBJ2-5,TGTGCCAGCAGCTTAGCGGGGACTATGGGAACGGAGACCCAGTACTTC,CASSLAGTMGTETQYF
-,TRBV7-8,TRBD2,TRBJ2-2,TGTGCCAGCAGCCCACTAGCGGGCGCGAACACCGGGGAGCTGTTTTTT,CASSPLAGANTGELFF
-,TRBV5-1,TRBD2,TRBJ2-5,TGCGCCAGCAGCTTCCTAGCGGGAGGGCCAGAGACCCAGTACTTC,CASSFLAGGPETQYF
once,TRBV19,-,TRBJ1-5,TGTGCCAGTAGTATCGAGACCAGCAATCAGCCCCAGCATTTT,CASSIETSNQPQHF
-,TRBV11-3,-,TRBJ2-7,TGTGCCAGCAGCCCTGTGGGGCGTTACGAGCAGTACTTC,CASSPVGRYEQYF
-,TRBV9,TRBD2,TRBJ2-7,TGTGCCAGCAGCGTGACTAGCGGGAGCGACGAGCAGTACTTC,CASSVTSGSDEQYF
-,TRBV4-2,-,TRBJ2-3,TGTGCCAGCAGCCGGGGGGTTCAGTACACAGATACGCAGTATTTT,CASSRGVQYTDTQYF
-,TRBV7-9,-,TRBJ2-1,TGTGCCAGCAGCTTCGCACGTACGGGCGGGACGGCCTACAATGAGCAGTTCTTC,CASSFARTGGTAYNEQFF
-,TRBV30,-,TRBJ1-3,TGTGCCTGGAGTGTACGTCGAGGGGCAGGAAACACCATATATTTT,CAWSVRRGAGNTIYF
-,TRBV15,-,TRBJ1-2,TGTGCCACCAGCAGAGATTCAGGGAACCTTAACTATGGCTACACCTTC,CATSRDSGNLNYGYTF
-,TRBV6-5,TRBD1,TRBJ1-4,TGTGCCAGCAGTAGGGACAGGGGGCTAGAAAAACTGTTTTTT,CASSRDRGLEKLFF
-,TRBV4-1,TRBD1,TRBJ1-2,TGCGCCAGCAGCCAATTCCCCACCGGGACAGTTGGGGGCTACACCTTC,CASSQFPTGTVGGYTF
-,TRBV29-1,-,TRBJ2-5,TGCAGCGGTCTGAGGGAGCCAGAGACCCAGTACTTC,CSGLREPETQYF
-,TRBV7-9,-,TRBJ2-3,TGTGCCAGCAGCCCTAGCACAGATACGCAGTATTTT,CASSPSTDTQYF